The rows below give T cell receptor beta chains drawn from one sample of a study of blood T cell repertoires in COVID-19. TCRdb keeps only in-frame clones here, not all; method: immunoSEQ multiplex PCR. The sample includes approximately 200,000 clones, about four fifths of them seen just once. Material for sequencing was peripheral blood. These TCRs come from a woman older than 75 with acute or convalescent COVID-19. Both conserved end residues are part of each CDR3. The D gene is left open where the match is weak. Expanded clones get a size class; other rows say once, few or many, or leave the size out.

v_gene,d_gene,abundance,j_gene,CDR3nt,CDR3aa
TRBV14,.,.,TRBJ1-4,TGTGCCAGCAGCCAAACTAACAGGGTTGATGAAAAACTGTTTTTT,CASSQTNRVDEKLFF
TRBV30,TRBD1,.,TRBJ2-2,TGTGCCTGGAATCGTCCGGGACAGGTCGGTACCGGGGAGCTGTTTTTT,CAWNRPGQVGTGELFF
TRBV4-1,TRBD2,.,TRBJ2-2,TGCGCCAGCAGCCAAGCGGGGGGGCGCACCGGGGAGCTGTTTTTT,CASSQAGGRTGELFF
TRBV7-3,TRBD2,few,TRBJ2-1,TGTGCCAGCAGCTTAACCCCCACCGGGCTAGCGGGAGGGTACAATGAGCAGTTCTTC,CASSLTPTGLAGGYNEQFF
TRBV7-9,.,.,TRBJ2-3,TGTGCCAGCAGTGTGGGAGGTACAGATACGCAGTATTTT,CASSVGGTDTQYF
TRBV7-9,.,.,TRBJ1-1,TGTGCCAGCAGCTTCAGGGGCTTGAACACTGAAGCTTTCTTT,CASSFRGLNTEAFF
TRBV21-1,.,.,TRBJ2-7,TGTGCCAGCAGCAAAGCGACAGGGGACTCCTACGAGCAGTACTTC,CASSKATGDSYEQYF
TRBV12-3/TRBV12-4,.,once,TRBJ1-1,TGTGCCAGCAGTTTTGGAGGGAACACTGAAGCTTTCTTT,CASSFGGNTEAFF
TRBV27,.,.,TRBJ2-7,TGTGCCAGCAGTTTAAGCGAAACTCTCTACGAGCAGTACTTC,CASSLSETLYEQYF
TRBV19,TRBD1,.,TRBJ1-2,TGTGCCAGTAGTATGCCCAGCCGGGGACAGGGTTTCTATGGCTACACCTTC,CASSMPSRGQGFYGYTF
TRBV2,.,few,TRBJ1-5,TGTGCCAGCGGGGGGATACCATCGCGTCAGCCCCAGCATTTT,CASGGIPSRQPQHF
TRBV2,TRBD2,.,TRBJ2-1,TGTGCCAGCAGTGAATCTGGACTAGGGTTCTATGAGCAGTTCTTC,CASSESGLGFYEQFF
TRBV7-3,.,.,TRBJ2-3,TGTGCCAGCAGCTTCCAGGGTTCCGATACGCAGTATTTT,CASSFQGSDTQYF
TRBV28,TRBD1,.,TRBJ2-7,TGTGCCAGCAGTACCCCGGGACAGGGGGCAGGGGAGCAGTACTTC,CASSTPGQGAGEQYF
TRBV19,.,.,TRBJ1-3,TGTGCCAGTAGTATAGCCCCACTCGGCTCTGGAAACACCATATATTTT,CASSIAPLGSGNTIYF
TRBV19,.,.,TRBJ2-1,TGTGCCAGTAGTATCTTCAATGAGCAGTTCTTC,CASSIFNEQFF
TRBV9,.,.,TRBJ2-2,TGTGCCAGCAGCGTAGCGTCCCCTGTGGGGGAGCTGTTTTTT,CASSVASPVGELFF
TRBV4-1,TRBD1,.,TRBJ1-1,TGCGCCAGCAGCCTCACAGGGGGCGGCACTGAAGCTTTCTTT,CASSLTGGGTEAFF
TRBV28,TRBD1,.,TRBJ2-7,TGTGCCAGCAGTGCCGGGACAGGGAAATACGAGCAGTACTTC,CASSAGTGKYEQYF
TRBV4-3,TRBD2,.,TRBJ2-3,TGCGCCAGCAGCCAAGGTATAGCGGGGGGTGCCGGTACGCAGTATTTT,CASSQGIAGGAGTQYF
TRBV19,.,.,TRBJ2-7,TGTGCCAGTAGTACCGGGACAAGAAACGAGCAGTACTTC,CASSTGTRNEQYF
TRBV5-5,.,.,TRBJ2-3,TGTGCCAGCAGCCCTCTCCTGAGCACAGATACGCAGTATTTT,CASSPLLSTDTQYF
TRBV18,.,.,TRBJ1-2,TGTGCCAGCTCAATGCGGGAAGGCGGCTACACCTTC,CASSMREGGYTF
TRBV6-5,TRBD2,few,TRBJ2-7,TGTGCCAGCGTCCCCCGGCCGGGACTAGCGAACGAGCAGTACTTC,CASVPRPGLANEQYF
TRBV24-1,.,.,TRBJ2-3,TGTGCCACCAGTGATGTCCGGGTCCTCACAGATACGCAGTATTTT,CATSDVRVLTDTQYF
TRBV4-3,.,.,TRBJ2-7,TGCGCCAGCAGCCAAGATTGGCAGGGCGCCTACGAGCAGTACTTC,CASSQDWQGAYEQYF
TRBV2,TRBD2,.,TRBJ2-1,TGTGCCAGCAGACGGCTAGCGGGGGCCAAGGGTGAGCAGTTCTTC,CASRRLAGAKGEQFF
TRBV13,.,.,TRBJ1-3,TGTGCCAGCAGCTTCGGGGGAAACACCATATATTTT,CASSFGGNTIYF
TRBV7-8,TRBD1,.,TRBJ2-7,TGTGCCAGCAGATCGTTACAGGGGAGCCACGGGCAGTACTTC,CASRSLQGSHGQYF
TRBV30,.,few,TRBJ1-1,TGTGCCTGGAGCCTACAGGGTGGGGTTACTGAAGCTTTCTTT,CAWSLQGGVTEAFF
TRBV27,TRBD1,once,TRBJ2-7,TGTGCCAGCCAAAGGACAGGGCTCTACGAGCAGTACTTC,CASQRTGLYEQYF
TRBV6-6,.,.,TRBJ2-7,TGTGCCAGCAGTTACTCAGAGTACGAGCAGTACTTC,CASSYSEYEQYF
TRBV9,TRBD1,.,TRBJ1-5,TGTGCCAGCAGCGACGGGACAGGGGTAAATCAGCCCCAGCATTTT,CASSDGTGVNQPQHF
TRBV28,.,.,TRBJ2-1,TGTGCCAGCAGGGGAGCGGGTCAGGCCTACAATGAGCAGTTCTTC,CASRGAGQAYNEQFF
TRBV10-3,TRBD1,.,TRBJ1-6,TGTGCCATCAGTGAGGACAGGGGGCGATCACCCCTCCACTTT,CAISEDRGRSPLHF
TRBV7-9,.,.,TRBJ1-1,TGTGCCAGCAGCTCAACAGGGTTGGAGGCTGAAGCTTTCTTT,CASSSTGLEAEAFF
TRBV5-8,.,.,TRBJ1-6,TGTGCCAGCAGCTCGTATAGGACACAGGGCCCGAATTCACCCCTCCACTTT,CASSSYRTQGPNSPLHF
TRBV7-9,TRBD1,.,TRBJ2-5,TGTGCCAGCGGTCAGCCGGGACAGGGGCAAGAGACCCAGTACTTC,CASGQPGQGQETQYF
TRBV27,TRBD1,.,TRBJ1-2,TGTGCCAGCAGTCCCTCAAACAGGGGGCGAGGCTACACCTTC,CASSPSNRGRGYTF
TRBV7-8,TRBD1,.,TRBJ2-7,TGTGCCAGCAGCCTGGACAGGGATTGGGAGTACTTC,CASSLDRDWEYF
TRBV29-1,.,.,TRBJ2-7,TGCAGCGTTGGAGGTTTAACGCAGCACGAGCAGTACTTC,CSVGGLTQHEQYF
TRBV7-9,.,.,TRBJ2-1,TGTGCCAGCAGCTTATATCTTCAGAATGAGCAGTTCTTC,CASSLYLQNEQFF
TRBV4-1,TRBD1,.,TRBJ1-2,TGCGCCAGCAGCCAGGACCCGACAGGGACCAACTATGGCTACACCTTC,CASSQDPTGTNYGYTF
TRBV14,TRBD1,.,TRBJ2-1,TGTGCCAGCAGCCAATCTCTCTTACGGGACAGAACCTACAATGAGCAGTTCTTC,CASSQSLLRDRTYNEQFF
TRBV3-1/TRBV3-2,TRBD1,.,TRBJ1-2,TGTGCCAGCAGCCAAGTCCCGGACAGGGTGTATGGCTACACCTTC,CASSQVPDRVYGYTF
TRBV10-1,.,.,TRBJ1-6,TGCGCCAGCAGTGAACTCGGGAATTCACCCCTCCACTTT,CASSELGNSPLHF
TRBV3-1/TRBV3-2,.,once,TRBJ2-5,TGTGCCAGCAGCCGAGTAGCAGAGACCCAGTACTTC,CASSRVAETQYF
TRBV6-2/TRBV6-3,.,.,TRBJ1-1,TGTGCCAGCAGTCGAGACCCGACGGGGTTCACTGAAGCTTTCTTT,CASSRDPTGFTEAFF
TRBV24-1,TRBD2,.,TRBJ2-3,TGTGCCACCAGTGCGTCGGGAGGGAACACAGATACGCAGTATTTT,CATSASGGNTDTQYF
TRBV30,TRBD1,.,TRBJ2-7,TGTGCCTGGAGTCCCGGACAGGGGAGCTCCTACGAGCAGTACTTC,CAWSPGQGSSYEQYF
TRBV19,.,few,TRBJ1-2,TGTGCCAGTAGTACCAGGGCTAACTATGGCTACACCTTC,CASSTRANYGYTF
TRBV19,.,.,TRBJ2-1,TGTGCCAGTAGACCGTTCACAGGGCCTAACAATGAGCAGTTCTTC,CASRPFTGPNNEQFF
TRBV7-2,.,.,TRBJ1-2,TGTGCCAGCAGCTTACAGACAGCTACTGGGGGCTACACCTTC,CASSLQTATGGYTF
TRBV28,.,.,TRBJ1-4,TGTGCCAGCAGTTTCCTCCGCCAGGGAGGAAAACTGTTTTTT,CASSFLRQGGKLFF
TRBV12-3/TRBV12-4,.,many,TRBJ2-2,TGTGCCAGCAGTATAATGGGGGAGCTGTTTTTT,CASSIMGELFF
TRBV10-3,.,.,TRBJ1-4,TGTGCCACCGGACAGATTGAAAAACTGTTTTTT,CATGQIEKLFF
TRBV2,TRBD1,.,TRBJ1-4,TGTGCCAGCAGTCCCGGGACAGGGGGCGAAAAACTGTTTTTT,CASSPGTGGEKLFF
TRBV7-8,.,.,TRBJ1-2,TGTGCCAGCAGCCGTCTCGGTAACTATGGCTACACCTTC,CASSRLGNYGYTF
TRBV7-9,.,.,TRBJ1-6,TGTGCCAGCAGCCGTGATAATTCACCCCTCCACTTT,CASSRDNSPLHF
TRBV5-5,.,.,TRBJ1-1,TGTGCCAGCAGCTTGGCACCGACACACAGGGTCACTGAAGCTTTCTTT,CASSLAPTHRVTEAFF